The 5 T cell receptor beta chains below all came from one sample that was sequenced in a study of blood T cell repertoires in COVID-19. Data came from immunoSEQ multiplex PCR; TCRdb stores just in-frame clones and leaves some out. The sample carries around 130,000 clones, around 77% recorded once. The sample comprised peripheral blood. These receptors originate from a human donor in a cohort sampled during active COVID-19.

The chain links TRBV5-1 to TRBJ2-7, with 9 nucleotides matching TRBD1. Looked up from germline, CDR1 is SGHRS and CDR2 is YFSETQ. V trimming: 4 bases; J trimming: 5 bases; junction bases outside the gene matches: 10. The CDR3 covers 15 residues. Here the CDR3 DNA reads TGCGCCAGCAGCCCATCCCCGGGACAGGGAAACGAGCAGTACTTC. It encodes CASSPSPGQGNEQYF.

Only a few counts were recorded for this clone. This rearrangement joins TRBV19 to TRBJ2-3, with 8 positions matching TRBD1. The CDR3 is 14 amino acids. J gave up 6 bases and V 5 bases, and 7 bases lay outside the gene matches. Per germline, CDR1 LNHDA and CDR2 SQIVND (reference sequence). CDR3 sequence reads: CASSDGQGVDTQYF. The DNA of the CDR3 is TGTGCCAGTAGTGACGGACAGGGAGTCGATACGCAGTATTTT.

The chain's CDR3 is CASSQDGSGSYTDTQYF. The CDR3 nucleotides read TGCGCCAGCAGCCAAGATGGCAGCGGGAGTTACACAGATACGCAGTATTTT. The chain couples TRBV4-1 to TRBJ2-3; 8 bases align to TRBD2. CDR1 and CDR2 from the germline V gene are MGHRA and YSYEKL. This CDR3 comprises 17 residues. J was trimmed by 2 bases and V by 0 bases; bases with no gene match: 7.

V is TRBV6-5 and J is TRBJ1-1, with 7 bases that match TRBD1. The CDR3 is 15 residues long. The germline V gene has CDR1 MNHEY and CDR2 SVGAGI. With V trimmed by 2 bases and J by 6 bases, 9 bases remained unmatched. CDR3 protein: CASSYENTGEAEAFF. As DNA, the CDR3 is TGTGCCAGCAGTTACGAAAACACAGGGGAGGCTGAAGCTTTCTTT.

The CDR3 sequence is CASSLYRDNSYEQYF. For the CDR3, the DNA is TGTGCCAGCAGCCTGTACCGGGACAACTCCTACGAGCAGTACTTC. The chain carries TRBV14 and TRBJ2-7; D might be TRBD1 (6 bases). The V gene lost 4 bases and the J gene lost 0 bases, with 13 bases spanning the gap. The CDR3 is 15 residues long. Germline CDR1 SGHDN, CDR2 FVKESK. Looking up the rest from reference TRBV14 and TRBJ2-7 gives the full variable domain: EAGVTQFPSHSVIEKGQTVTLRCDPISGHDNLYWYRRVMGKEIKFLLHFVKESKQDESGMPNNRFLAERTGGTYSTLKVQPAELEDSGVYFCASSLYRDNSYEQYFGPGTRLTVT.